This T cell receptor (beta chain) is from a study of T cell responses to AZD1222 COVID-19 vaccine. Worth noting for this clone: Antigen unknown.

General study points: Sampled repertoires all dated from after the peak T cell response. At baseline, seropositivity was found in only 5 to 7 AZD1222 recipients. Along spike, vaccine-associated CD4 TCRs were found throughout, with dominance at 160-218 and 743-854. The study reported that nearly half of spike-specific TCRs target unmutated variant regions.

Trimming shortened V by 4 bases and J by 0 bases, and 12 bases separated the two germline ends. The CDR3 is 15 residues long. Germline V gene lookup returns CDR1 MGHRA and CDR2 YSYEKL. TCRdb's copy holds only in-frame clones and misses some; the assay was immunoSEQ multiplex PCR. The sample carries 90,000 to 130,000 clones, 70% to 90% recorded once. V usage is TRBV4-1 and J usage is TRBJ1-1; possible D gene TRBD1, 5 bases. The TCR comes from an adult who received the AZD1222 COVID-19 vaccine. The specimen was peripheral blood, collected 28 days after the second AZD1222 dose. The CDR3 is CASSPNEGMNTEAFF. In DNA, the CDR3 is TGCGCCAGCAGCCCCAACGAGGGGATGAACACTGAAGCTTTCTTT.